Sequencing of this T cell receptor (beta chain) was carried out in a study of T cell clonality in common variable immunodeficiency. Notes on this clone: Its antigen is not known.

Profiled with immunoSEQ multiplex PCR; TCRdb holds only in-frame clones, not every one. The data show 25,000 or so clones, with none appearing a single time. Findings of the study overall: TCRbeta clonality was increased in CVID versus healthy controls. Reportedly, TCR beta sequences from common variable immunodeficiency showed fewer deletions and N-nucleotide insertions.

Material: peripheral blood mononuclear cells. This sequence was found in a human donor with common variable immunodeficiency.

Incomplete CDR3 DNA: TGTGCCAGCAGCGAACAGGGTGGACTCTCCTATGGC. This codes for CASSEQGGLSYG. In full, the CDR3 reads CASSEQGGLSYGYTF. V gene TRBV5-5 combines with J gene TRBJ1-2; TRBD1 might be the D (6 bases). Coverage ceases 3 residues before the CDR3 finishes, and the germline J gene fills in the end. V shed 4 bases and J shed 4 bases, with 17 bases lying between them. The CDR3 sequence is 15 residues long. Germline loops: CDR1 SGHKS, CDR2 YYEKEE (reference sequence).